The 17 T cell receptor beta chains presented below share a single source sample, sequenced in a study of blood T cell repertoires in COVID-19. Some clones are missing from TCRdb's copy, which holds only in-frame ones; the method was immunoSEQ multiplex PCR. The sample includes some 130,000 clones, 70% to 85% of them seen just once. Material for sequencing was peripheral blood. The source of these receptors is a man aged 60-69 years who had recovered from COVID-19.

The chain links TRBV4-3 to TRBJ2-7, with D perhaps TRBD2 (6 bases). The CDR3 is 12 residues long. Germline V gives CDR1 LGHNA, CDR2 YSLEER. Trimming removed 4 bases from V and 7 bases from J, with 11 bases in between. In nucleotides, the CDR3 is TGCGCCAGCAGCCGCGGGGACGGGGAGCAGTACTTC. Translation gives CASSRGDGEQYF.

The genes are TRBV19 and TRBJ2-7; D is unclear. Trimming removed 3 bases from V and 4 bases from J, with 7 bases in between. CDR3 length equals 12 residues. Germline CDR1 and CDR2: LNHDA and SQIVND (reference sequence). The CDR3 loop reads CASSMAGYEQYF. DNA of the CDR3: TGTGCCAGTAGTATGGCAGGATACGAGCAGTACTTC. The entire variable domain, with the rest obtained from reference TRBV19 and TRBJ2-7, is as follows: DGGITQSPKYLFRKEGQNVTLSCEQNLNHDAMYWYRQDPGQGLRLIYYSQIVNDFQKGDIAEGYSVSREKKESFPLTVTSAQKNPTAFYLCASSMAGYEQYFGPGTRLTVT.

The chain has TRBV27 and TRBJ2-5; D unclear. The CDR3 extends over 13 amino acids. V shed 0 bases and J shed 1 base, with 3 bases lying between them. Looked up from germline, CDR1 is MNHEY and CDR2 is SMNVEV (reference sequence). The CDR3 region is CASSLSSQETQYF. The DNA for the CDR3 is TGTGCCAGCAGTTTATCGAGCCAAGAGACCCAGTACTTC.

In its sample, this clone was seen many times. This chain uses TRBV11-3 with TRBJ2-7; 8 positions match TRBD1. V trimming: 1 base; J trimming: 1 base; junction bases outside the gene matches: 0. The CDR3 loop spans 14 amino acids. Looked up from germline, CDR1 is SGHNT and CDR2 is YENEEA. The CDR3 spells CASSLGDRSYEQYF. CDR3 nucleotides: TGTGCCAGCAGCTTAGGGGACAGGTCCTACGAGCAGTACTTC.

The chain combines TRBV7-6 with TRBJ2-7; 11 bases map to TRBD2. V lost 6 bases to trimming and J lost 2 bases; unmatched junction nucleotides: 6. Germline-derived CDR1 and CDR2 are SGHVS and FNYEAQ. This CDR3 has 15 amino acids. The CDR3 reads CASRRTSGGPYEQYF. The CDR3 coding sequence is TGTGCCAGCAGACGAACTAGCGGGGGACCCTACGAGCAGTACTTC. The variable domain in full, completed from reference TRBV7-6 and TRBJ2-7, reads GAGVSQSPRYKVTKRGQDVALRCDPISGHVSLYWYRQALGQGPEFLTYFNYEAQQDKSGLPNDRFSAERPEGSISTLTIQRTEQRDSAMYRCASRRTSGGPYEQYFGPGTRLTVT.

V usage is TRBV11-2 and J usage is TRBJ2-1; TRBD2 matches at 7 bases. CDR1 SGHAT and CDR2 FQNNGV come from the germline V gene. The CDR3 sequence is 16 residues long. Trimming at V came to 5 bases and at J to 9 bases, leaving 16 bases not matched to a gene. CDR3 sequence (DNA): TGTGCCAGCAGCCCACCCCCGGGACTAAGTGGAGGTGAGCAGTTCTTC. Encoded protein: CASSPPPGLSGGEQFF. The full variable domain, completed using reference TRBV11-2 and TRBJ2-1, is EAGVAQSPRYKIIEKRQSVAFWCNPISGHATLYWYQQILGQGPKLLIQFQNNGVVDDSQLPKDRFSAERLKGVDSTLKIQPAKLEDSAVYLCASSPPPGLSGGEQFFGPGTRLTVL.

This chain uses TRBV24-1 with TRBJ2-3; maybe TRBD2 (5 bases). The V gene lost 5 bases and the J gene lost 3 bases, with 14 bases spanning the gap. CDR3 size: 15 residues. Germline CDR1 KGHDR, CDR2 SFDVKD. The CDR3 sequence is CATSGGEGLTDTQYF. Written as DNA, the CDR3 is TGTGCCACCAGTGGGGGAGAGGGTTTGACAGATACGCAGTATTTT.

The J gene is TRBJ2-7, the V gene TRBV7-2; D possibly corresponds to TRBD1 (6 bases). Germline CDR1 and CDR2: SGHTA and FQGNSA. This CDR3 comprises 14 residues. The V and J ends lost 6 bases and 2 bases respectively, with 14 bases between them. The CDR3 bases are TGTGCCAGCAGTCGACAGGATGGGACCTACGAGCAGTACTTC. Its protein product is CASSRQDGTYEQYF.

The chain is built from TRBV25-1 and TRBJ2-2; D unresolved. The V end lost 5 bases, the J end lost 6 bases, and 4 bases lay between the germline ends. The CDR3 spans 11 residues. Germline assignment: CDR1 MGHDK and CDR2 SYGVNS. This CDR3 is CASSPAGELFF. The DNA for the CDR3 is TGTGCCAGCAGTCCTGCCGGGGAGCTGTTTTTT.

This rearrangement joins TRBV7-6 to TRBJ1-2, with unresolved D. V shed 1 base and J shed 4 bases, with 16 bases lying between them. Germline CDR1 and CDR2: SGHVS and FNYEAQ. This CDR3 is built from 16 residues. The CDR3 DNA reads TGTGCCAGCAGCTTAGTACCCGCGGCCGCTGGCTATGGCTACACCTTC. As protein: CASSLVPAAAGYGYTF.

A single count supports this clone. V gene TRBV28 combines with J gene TRBJ1-5, with D unresolved. The germline V gene encodes CDR1 MDHEN and CDR2 SYDVKM. This CDR3 spans 14 amino acids. V was pared by 1 base and J by 4 bases, with 8 bases between. The CDR3 is CASSLSGNNQPQHF. CDR3 in DNA: TGTGCCAGCAGTTTATCCGGGAATAATCAGCCCCAGCATTTT.

This chain's CDR3 is CASSTTSGVGTDTQYF. CDR3 in DNA: TGTGCCAGCAGCACCACTAGCGGGGTAGGCACAGATACGCAGTATTTT. The chain links TRBV6-6 to TRBJ2-3; 10 bases align to TRBD2. Trimming cost V 6 bases and J 1 base; bases outside gene matches: 7. Germline-derived CDR1 and CDR2 are MNHNY and SVGAGI (reference sequence). The CDR3 totals 16 residues.

The chain has TRBV7-8 and TRBJ1-5, with 8 positions matching TRBD1. The CDR3 has 15 residues. Germline V gene sequence: CDR1 SGHVS, CDR2 FQNEAQ. The junction had 6 bases not matched to a gene; V was cut back by 2 bases and J by 6 bases. In DNA form, the CDR3 reads TGTGCCAGCAGCTTATCTCGGACAGGGTCTCAGCCCCAGCATTTT. Amino acids: CASSLSRTGSQPQHF.

This clone was recorded only once. V gene TRBV27 combines with J gene TRBJ1-6; D perhaps matches TRBD1 (5 bases). Germline values: CDR1 MNHEY, CDR2 SMNVEV (reference sequence). The CDR3 is made up of 18 amino acids. The V and J ends lost 2 bases and 1 base respectively, with 15 bases between them. DNA of the CDR3: TGTGCCAGCAGTTTAGGTCAGGGAATAGGATCCTATAATTCACCCCTCCACTTT. Encoded protein: CASSLGQGIGSYNSPLHF.

V gene TRBV5-6 combines with J gene TRBJ1-2; tentatively, D is TRBD1 (6 bases). V gave up 4 bases and J gave up 4 bases, with 23 bases separating them. Germline CDR1 is SGHDT and CDR2 is YYEEEE. The CDR3 covers 17 residues. CDR3 bases: TGTGCCAGCAGCCCCCTCGGGGGGACACCCGTGATCTATGGCTACACCTTC. It specifies CASSPLGGTPVIYGYTF.

A single count supports this clone. This chain uses TRBV6-5 with TRBJ1-2; 11 bases are a match to TRBD1. V was clipped by 4 bases and J by 4 bases; unmatched bases: 2. Looked up from germline, CDR1 is MNHEY and CDR2 is SVGAGI. This CDR3 is built from 14 residues. The CDR3 DNA reads as TGTGCCAGCAGTTGGGGACAGGGGGGCTATGGCTACACCTTC. This gives the protein CASSWGQGGYGYTF.

The chain employs TRBV2 and TRBJ1-5; TRBD1 matches at 10 bases. The germline V gene has CDR1 SNHLY and CDR2 FYNNEI. CDR3 length: 15 residues. V trimming: 4 bases; J trimming: 7 bases; junction bases outside the gene matches: 7. In nucleotides, the CDR3 is TGTGCCAGCAGTGGCCATGGGACAGGGGACCAGCCCCAGCATTTT. Translated, it gives CASSGHGTGDQPQHF.